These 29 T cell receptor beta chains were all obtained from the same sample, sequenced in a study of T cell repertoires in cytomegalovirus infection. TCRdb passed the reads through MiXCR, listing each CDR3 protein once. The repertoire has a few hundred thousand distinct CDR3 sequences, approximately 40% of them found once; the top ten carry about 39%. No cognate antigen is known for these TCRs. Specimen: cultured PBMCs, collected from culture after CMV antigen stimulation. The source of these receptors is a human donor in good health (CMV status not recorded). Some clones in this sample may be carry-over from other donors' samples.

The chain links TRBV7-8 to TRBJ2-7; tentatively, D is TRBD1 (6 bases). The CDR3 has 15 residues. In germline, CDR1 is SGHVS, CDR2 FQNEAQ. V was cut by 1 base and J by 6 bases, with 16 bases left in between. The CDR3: CASSLGPGHPSEQYF. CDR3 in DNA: TGTGCCAGCAGCTTAGGGCCGGGACATCCGTCCGAGCAGTACTTC. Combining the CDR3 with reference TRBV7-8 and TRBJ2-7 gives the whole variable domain GAGVSQSPRYKVAKRGQDVALRCDPISGHVSLFWYQQALGQGPEFLTYFQNEAQLDKSGLPSDRFFAERPEGSVSTLKIQRTQQEDSAVYLCASSLGPGHPSEQYFGPGTRLTVT.

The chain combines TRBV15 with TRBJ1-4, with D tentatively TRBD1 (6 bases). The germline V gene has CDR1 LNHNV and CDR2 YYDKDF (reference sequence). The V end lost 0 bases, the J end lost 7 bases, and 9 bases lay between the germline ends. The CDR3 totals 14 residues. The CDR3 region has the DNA TGTGCCACCAGCAGAGAGGGGGCCGGTGAAAAACTGTTTTTT. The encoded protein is CATSREGAGEKLFF.

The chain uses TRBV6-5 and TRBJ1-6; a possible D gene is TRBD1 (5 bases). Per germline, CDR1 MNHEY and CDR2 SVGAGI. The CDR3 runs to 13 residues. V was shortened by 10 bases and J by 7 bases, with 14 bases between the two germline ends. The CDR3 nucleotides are TGTGCCACCCGAAGGGGTGGAAATTCACCCCTCCACTTT. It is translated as CATRRGGNSPLHF.

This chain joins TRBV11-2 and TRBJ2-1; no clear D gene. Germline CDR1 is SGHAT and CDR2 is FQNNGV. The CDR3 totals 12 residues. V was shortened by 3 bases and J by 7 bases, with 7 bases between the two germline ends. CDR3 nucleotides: TGTGCCAGCAGCTTTTATGGAAATGAGCAGTTCTTC. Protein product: CASSFYGNEQFF.

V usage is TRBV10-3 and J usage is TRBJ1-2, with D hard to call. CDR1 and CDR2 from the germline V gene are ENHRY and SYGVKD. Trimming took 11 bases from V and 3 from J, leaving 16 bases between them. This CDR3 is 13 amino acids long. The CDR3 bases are TGTGCCGCAAATCCGGGAGCGGACTATGGCTACACCTTC. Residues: CAANPGADYGYTF.

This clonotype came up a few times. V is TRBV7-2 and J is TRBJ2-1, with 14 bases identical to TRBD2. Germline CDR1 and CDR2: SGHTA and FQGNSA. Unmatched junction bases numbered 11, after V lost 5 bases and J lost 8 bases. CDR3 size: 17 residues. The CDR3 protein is CASSPNGGLAGADEQFF. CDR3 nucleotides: TGTGCCAGCAGCCCTAATGGGGGACTAGCGGGAGCAGATGAGCAGTTCTTC.

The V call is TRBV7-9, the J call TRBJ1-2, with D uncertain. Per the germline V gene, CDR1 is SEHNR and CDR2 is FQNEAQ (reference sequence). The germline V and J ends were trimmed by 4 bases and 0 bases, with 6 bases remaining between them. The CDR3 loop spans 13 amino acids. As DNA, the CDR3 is TGTGCCAGCAGCTCCTTGGCTAACTATGGCTACACCTTC. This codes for CASSSLANYGYTF.

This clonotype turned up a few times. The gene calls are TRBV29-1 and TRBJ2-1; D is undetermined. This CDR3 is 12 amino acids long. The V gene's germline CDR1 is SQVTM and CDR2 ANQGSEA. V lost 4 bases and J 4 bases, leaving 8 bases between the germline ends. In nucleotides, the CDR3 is TGCAGCGTTGTGATCAGATACAATGAGCAGTTCTTC. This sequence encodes CSVVIRYNEQFF.

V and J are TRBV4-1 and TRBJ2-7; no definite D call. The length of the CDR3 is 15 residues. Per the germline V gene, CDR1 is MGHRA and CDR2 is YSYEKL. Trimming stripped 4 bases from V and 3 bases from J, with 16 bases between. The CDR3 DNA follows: TGCGCCAGCAGCCCCTCGGGCTGGTTGGGCTACGAGCAGTACTTC. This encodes CASSPSGWLGYEQYF.

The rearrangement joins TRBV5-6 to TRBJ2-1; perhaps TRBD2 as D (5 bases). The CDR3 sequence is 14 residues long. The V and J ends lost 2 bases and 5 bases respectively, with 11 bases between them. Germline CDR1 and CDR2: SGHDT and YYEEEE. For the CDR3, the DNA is TGTGCCAGCAGCTTAAGAGCGGCGCACAATGAGCAGTTCTTC. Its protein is CASSLRAAHNEQFF.

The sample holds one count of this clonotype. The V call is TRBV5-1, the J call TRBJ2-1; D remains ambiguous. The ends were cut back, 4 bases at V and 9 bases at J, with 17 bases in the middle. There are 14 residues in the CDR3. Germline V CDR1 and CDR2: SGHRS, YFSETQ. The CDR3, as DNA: TGCGCCAGCAGCGTGCCCCCCATGGGTTCTGAGCAGTTCTTC. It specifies CASSVPPMGSEQFF.

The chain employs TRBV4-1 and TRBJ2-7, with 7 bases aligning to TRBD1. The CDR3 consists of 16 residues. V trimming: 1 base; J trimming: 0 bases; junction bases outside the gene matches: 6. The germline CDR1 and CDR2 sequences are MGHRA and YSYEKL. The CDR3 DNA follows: TGCGCCAGCAGCCAAGGTCTCGGGACAGCCTCCTACGAGCAGTACTTC. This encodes CASSQGLGTASYEQYF.

This chain's CDR3 is CASSPGLAGVDEQYF. The CDR3 nucleotides read TGTGCCAGCAGCCCAGGACTAGCGGGAGTAGACGAGCAGTACTTC. The V and J genes are TRBV7-6 and TRBJ2-7; 13 bases are a match to TRBD2. V trimming: 5 bases; J trimming: 5 bases; junction bases outside the gene matches: 6. Germline CDR1 and CDR2: SGHVS and FNYEAQ. This CDR3 is 15 amino acids long.

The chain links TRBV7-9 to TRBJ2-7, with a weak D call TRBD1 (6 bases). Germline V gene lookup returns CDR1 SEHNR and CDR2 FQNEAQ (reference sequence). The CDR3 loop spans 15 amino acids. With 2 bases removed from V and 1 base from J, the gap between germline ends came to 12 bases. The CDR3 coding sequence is TGTGCCAGCAGCTTATTACAGGGACCGTCCTACGAGCAGTACTTC. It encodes CASSLLQGPSYEQYF.

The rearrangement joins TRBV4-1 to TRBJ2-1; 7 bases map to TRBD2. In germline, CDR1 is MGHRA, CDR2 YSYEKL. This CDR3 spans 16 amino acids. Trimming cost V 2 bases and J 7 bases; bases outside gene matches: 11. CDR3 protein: CASSQLGVGGRNEQFF. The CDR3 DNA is TGCGCCAGCAGCCAACTCGGGGTGGGGGGGAGGAATGAGCAGTTCTTC.

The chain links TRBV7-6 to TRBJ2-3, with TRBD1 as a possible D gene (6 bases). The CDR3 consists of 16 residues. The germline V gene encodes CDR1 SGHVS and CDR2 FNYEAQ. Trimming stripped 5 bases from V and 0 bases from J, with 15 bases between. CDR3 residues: CASSPGHITSTDTQYF. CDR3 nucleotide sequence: TGTGCCAGCAGCCCGGGACACATTACTAGCACAGATACGCAGTATTTT.

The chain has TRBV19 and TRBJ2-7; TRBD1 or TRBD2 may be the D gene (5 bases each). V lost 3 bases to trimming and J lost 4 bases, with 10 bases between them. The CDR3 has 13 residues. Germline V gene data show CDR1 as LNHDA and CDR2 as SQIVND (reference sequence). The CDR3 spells CASSISWGYEQYF. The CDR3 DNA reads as TGTGCCAGTAGTATTTCATGGGGGTACGAGCAGTACTTC.

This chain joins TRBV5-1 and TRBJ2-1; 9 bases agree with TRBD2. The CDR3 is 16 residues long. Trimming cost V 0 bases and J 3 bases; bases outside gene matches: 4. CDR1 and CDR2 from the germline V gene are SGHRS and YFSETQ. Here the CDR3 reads CASSLEETSGYNEQFF. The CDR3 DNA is TGCGCCAGCAGCTTGGAGGAGACTAGCGGCTACAATGAGCAGTTCTTC.

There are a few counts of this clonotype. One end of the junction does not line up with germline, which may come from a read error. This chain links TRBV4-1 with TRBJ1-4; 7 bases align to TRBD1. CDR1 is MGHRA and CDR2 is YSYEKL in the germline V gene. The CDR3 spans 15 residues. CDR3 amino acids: CASSRTRDRGEKLFF. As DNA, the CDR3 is TGTGCCAGCAGCCGTACCCGGGACAGAGGTGAAAAACTGTTTTTT.

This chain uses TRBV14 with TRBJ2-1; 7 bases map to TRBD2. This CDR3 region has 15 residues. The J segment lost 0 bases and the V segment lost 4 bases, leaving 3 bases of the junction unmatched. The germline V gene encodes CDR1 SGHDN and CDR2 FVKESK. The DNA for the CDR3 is TGTGCCAGCAGCCCCCTAGCGGACTCCTACAATGAGCAGTTCTTC. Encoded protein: CASSPLADSYNEQFF.

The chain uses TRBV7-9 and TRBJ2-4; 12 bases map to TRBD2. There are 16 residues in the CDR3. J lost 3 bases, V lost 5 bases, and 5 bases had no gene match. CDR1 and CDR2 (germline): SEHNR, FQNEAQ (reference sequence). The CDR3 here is CASSPWTSGDKNIQYF. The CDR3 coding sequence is TGTGCCAGCAGCCCTTGGACTAGCGGGGACAAAAACATTCAGTACTTC.

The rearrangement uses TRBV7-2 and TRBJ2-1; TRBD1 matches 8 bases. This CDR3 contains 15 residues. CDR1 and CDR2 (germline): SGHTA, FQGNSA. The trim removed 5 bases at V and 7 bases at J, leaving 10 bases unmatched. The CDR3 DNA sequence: TGTGCCAGCAGCCCCCAATCCGACAGGGGTAATGAGCAGTTCTTC. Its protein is CASSPQSDRGNEQFF.

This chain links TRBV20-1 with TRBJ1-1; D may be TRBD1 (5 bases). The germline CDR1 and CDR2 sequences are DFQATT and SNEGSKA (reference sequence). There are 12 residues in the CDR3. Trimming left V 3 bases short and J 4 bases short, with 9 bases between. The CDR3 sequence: CSASRGGTEAFF. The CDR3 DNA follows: TGCAGTGCTAGTCGGGGGGGCACTGAAGCTTTCTTT.

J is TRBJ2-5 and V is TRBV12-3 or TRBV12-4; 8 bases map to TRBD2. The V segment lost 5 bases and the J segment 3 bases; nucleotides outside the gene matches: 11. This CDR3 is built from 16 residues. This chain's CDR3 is CASSPVEGRGEETQYF. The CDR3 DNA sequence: TGTGCCAGCAGTCCAGTTGAGGGGCGGGGGGAAGAGACCCAGTACTTC.

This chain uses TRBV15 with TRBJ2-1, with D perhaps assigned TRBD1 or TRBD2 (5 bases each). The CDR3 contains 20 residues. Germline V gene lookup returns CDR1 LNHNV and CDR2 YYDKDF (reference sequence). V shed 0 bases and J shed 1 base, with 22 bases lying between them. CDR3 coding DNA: TGTGCCACCAGCAGAGATGCGGTCGGGGCAGGGCGAGGATCCTACAATGAGCAGTTCTTC. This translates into CATSRDAVGAGRGSYNEQFF.

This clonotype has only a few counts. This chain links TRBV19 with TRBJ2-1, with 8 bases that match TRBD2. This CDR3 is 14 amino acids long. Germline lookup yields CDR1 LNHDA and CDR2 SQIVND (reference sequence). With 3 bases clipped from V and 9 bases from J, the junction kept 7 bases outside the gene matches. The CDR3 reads CASSIGGLAGEQFF. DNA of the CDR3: TGTGCCAGTAGTATTGGAGGACTAGCCGGTGAGCAGTTCTTC.

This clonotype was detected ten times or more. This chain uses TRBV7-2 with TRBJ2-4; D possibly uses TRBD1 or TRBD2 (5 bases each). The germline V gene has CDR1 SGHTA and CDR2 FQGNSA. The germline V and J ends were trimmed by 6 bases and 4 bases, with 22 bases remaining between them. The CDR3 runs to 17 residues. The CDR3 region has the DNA TGTGCCAGCAGTCGTACCACCGGGACGGATATAAAAAACATTCAGTACTTC. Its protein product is CASSRTTGTDIKNIQYF.

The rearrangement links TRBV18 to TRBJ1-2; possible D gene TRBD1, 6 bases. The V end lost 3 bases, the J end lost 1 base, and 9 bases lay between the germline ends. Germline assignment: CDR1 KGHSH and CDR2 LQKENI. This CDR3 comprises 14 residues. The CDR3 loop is CASSPGQVNYGYTF. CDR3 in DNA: TGTGCCAGCTCACCGGGACAAGTTAACTATGGCTACACCTTC.

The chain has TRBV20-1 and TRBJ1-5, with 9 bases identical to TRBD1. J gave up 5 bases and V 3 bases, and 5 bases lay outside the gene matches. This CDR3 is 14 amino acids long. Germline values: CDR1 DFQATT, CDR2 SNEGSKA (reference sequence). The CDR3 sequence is CSAREDRGYQPQHF. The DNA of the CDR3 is TGCAGTGCTAGGGAGGACAGGGGATATCAGCCCCAGCATTTT.